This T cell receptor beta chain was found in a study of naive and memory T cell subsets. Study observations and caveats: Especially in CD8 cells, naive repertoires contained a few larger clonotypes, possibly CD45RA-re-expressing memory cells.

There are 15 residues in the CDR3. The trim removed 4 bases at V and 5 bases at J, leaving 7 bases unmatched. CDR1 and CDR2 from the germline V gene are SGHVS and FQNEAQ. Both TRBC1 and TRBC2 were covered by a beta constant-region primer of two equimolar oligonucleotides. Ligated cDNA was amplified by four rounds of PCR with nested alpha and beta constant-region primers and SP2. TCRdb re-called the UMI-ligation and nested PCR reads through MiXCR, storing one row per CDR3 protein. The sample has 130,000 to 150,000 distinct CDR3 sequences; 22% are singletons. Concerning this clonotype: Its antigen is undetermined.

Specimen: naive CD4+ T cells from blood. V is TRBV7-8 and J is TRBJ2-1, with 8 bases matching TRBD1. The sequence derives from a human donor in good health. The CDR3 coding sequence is TGTGCCAGCAGCTCATCCAGGGGGCGAAACAATGAGCAGTTCTTC. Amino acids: CASSSSRGRNNEQFF.